The TCR beta chain described here comes from a study of CD8 T cells in Susac syndrome. Germline V gene sequence: CDR1 SQVTM, CDR2 ANQGSEA. V was cut by 7 bases and J by 3 bases, with 12 bases left in between. This CDR3 spans 12 amino acids. With random hexamers, reverse transcription was performed on about 0.5 to 1 ug of RNA. A multiplex approach, immunoSEQ multiplex PCR, amplified TCR beta CDR3 across 54 Vbeta and 13 Jbeta. TCRdb reprocessed the immunoSEQ multiplex PCR reads with MiXCR, giving one entry per CDR3 protein. The sample yields about 120,000 distinct CDR3 sequences, approximately 94% seen once. Healthy donors served as the controls. They were matched for age and sex. Bulk CD8+ and CD4+ cells came from magnetic negative isolation; CD8+ TEMRA by FACS.

The chain couples TRBV29-1 to TRBJ1-2; maybe TRBD1 (5 bases). This sequence was found in a human donor in good health. What was sequenced was CD4+ T cells from PBMCs. The CDR3 DNA sequence: TGCAGCGCCGGGACGCGAGACTATGGCTACACCTTC. Amino acids: CSAGTRDYGYTF. Full variable domain (rest looked up from reference TRBV29-1 and TRBJ1-2): SAVISQKPSRDICQRGTSLTIQCQVDSQVTMMFWYRQQPGQSLTLIATANQGSEATYESGFVIDKFPISRPNLTFSTLTVSNMSPEDSSIYLCSAGTRDYGYTFGSGTRLTVV.